This is a list of T cell receptor beta chains from one sample in a study of blood T cell repertoires in COVID-19. The repertoire was sequenced with immunoSEQ multiplex PCR; TCRdb's copy has only in-frame clones and lacks some. The data show 150,000 to 200,000 clones, roughly nine tenths seen once. The sequenced material came from peripheral blood. The receptors come from a man between 70 and 80 years old with active or convalescent COVID-19. Each CDR3 is given with its conserved first and last residue. The D gene is left open where the match is weak. Rows may omit the clone size; those that give it use once, few, many or a size class.

TRBJ2-1 TRBD1 TRBV27 few TGTGCCAGCTCCCGGTGGACAGGGTGGGATGAGCAGTTCTTC CASSRWTGWDEQFF
TRBJ2-7 . TRBV3-1/TRBV3-2 . TGTGCCAGCAGCCCTACTAGTTGGGTTGAAGAGCAGTACTTC CASSPTSWVEEQYF
TRBJ1-1 . TRBV18 once TGTGCCAGCTCATCCAGGGTCGATTTACCCGCTTTCTTT CASSSRVDLPAFF
TRBJ1-1 TRBD1 TRBV9 . TGTGCCAGCAGCCTCAAACAAACAGGGGGAGAAGCTTTCTTT CASSLKQTGGEAFF
TRBJ2-5 . TRBV27 . TGTGCCAGCAGTTTATCGGCTCCCTCGGGGTTCCAAGAGACCCAGTACTTC CASSLSAPSGFQETQYF
TRBJ2-5 . TRBV30 . TGTGCCTGGAACCGACAGGAGATGAGTGGGACCCAGTACTTC CAWNRQEMSGTQYF
TRBJ2-5 TRBD1 TRBV7-9 . TGTGCCAGCAGCCACAGGGGGGTCGGGACCCAGTACTTC CASSHRGVGTQYF
TRBJ2-3 TRBD2 TRBV2 once TGTGCCAGCAGCGCTAGCGGGAAGCTAGATACGCAGTATTTT CASSASGKLDTQYF
TRBJ2-3 TRBD2 TRBV29-1 . TGCAGCGTTGATACACTAGCGGGTGAGGCAGATACGCAGTATTTT CSVDTLAGEADTQYF
TRBJ2-5 . TRBV3-1/TRBV3-2 . TGTGCCAGCAGCCAAGTTAGGGAGGAGACCCAGTACTTC CASSQVREETQYF
TRBJ2-1 TRBD2 TRBV5-1 . TGCGCCAGCAGCTTGGTACCGGGGACGGGGGGTGAGCAGTTCTTC CASSLVPGTGGEQFF
TRBJ1-5 . TRBV19 . TGTGCCAGTATGGGTTCGACAGAGTATCAGCCCCAGCATTTT CASMGSTEYQPQHF
TRBJ2-1 TRBD2 TRBV5-1 . TGCGCCAGCAGTTTGACCGGGGGGGCCTACTCCTACAATGAGCAGTTCTTC CASSLTGGAYSYNEQFF
TRBJ2-2 TRBD1 TRBV7-2 . TGTGCCAGCAGCCCAGGGGGCGGCTACACCGGGGAGCTGTTTTTT CASSPGGGYTGELFF
TRBJ2-7 TRBD2 TRBV6-5 . TGTGCCAGCCGACCGGGACTAGCGGGAGATTACGAGCAGTACTTC CASRPGLAGDYEQYF
TRBJ2-1 . TRBV12-3/TRBV12-4 . TGTGCCAGCAGCCCCCTCCCCTACAATGAGCAGTTCTTC CASSPLPYNEQFF
TRBJ1-6 . TRBV11-2 . TGTGCCAGCAGCGCCCAGGGTATCGGTGTTAGTTCACCCCTCCACTTT CASSAQGIGVSSPLHF
TRBJ2-1 . TRBV10-1 few TGCGCCAGCAGTCGGACAGGGAGGGGCGAGCAGTTCTTC CASSRTGRGEQFF
TRBJ1-4 . TRBV15 . TGTGCCACCAGCAAACCGTCCGAAATGCGAGAAAAACTGTTTTTT CATSKPSEMREKLFF
TRBJ2-2 TRBD2 TRBV2 . TGTGCCAGCCAAGCGGGGGAGGTCACCGGGGAGCTGTTTTTT CASQAGEVTGELFF
TRBJ1-1 . TRBV7-2 . TGTGCCAGCAGCCAAGAGGGGAGGGGGATGACTGAAGCTTTCTTT CASSQEGRGMTEAFF
TRBJ2-3 TRBD2 TRBV19 . TGTGCCAGTAGTATTGGTTCCGCGGGGGGGTTTCCAGATACGCAGTATTTT CASSIGSAGGFPDTQYF
TRBJ1-5 . TRBV24-1 . TGTGCCACCAGTGATCCGAGTAAGGGGGATAATCAGCCCCAGCATTTT CATSDPSKGDNQPQHF
TRBJ2-7 TRBD2 TRBV6-2/TRBV6-3 . TGTGCCAGCAGCCTCGTACTAGCGGGGACCTACGAGCAGTACTTC CASSLVLAGTYEQYF
TRBJ2-3 TRBD2 TRBV19 . TGTGCCAGTAGTCCGCGGGGGGGTTCTGGCACAGATACGCAGTATTTT CASSPRGGSGTDTQYF
TRBJ2-3 . TRBV30 . TGTGCCTGGAGTCCCTCCACTGGCACAGATACGCAGTATTTT CAWSPSTGTDTQYF
TRBJ1-5 . TRBV19 . TGTGCCAGTAGTCCTACGGGTAGCAATCAGCCCCAGCATTTT CASSPTGSNQPQHF
TRBJ2-7 . TRBV5-6 . TGTGCCAGCAGCTTCCAGGGAGGGGGGGGCTACGAGCAGTACTTC CASSFQGGGGYEQYF
TRBJ2-7 TRBD2 TRBV10-1 . TGCGCCAGCAGTGCACCGGGACTAGTCTCTTACGAGCAGTACTTC CASSAPGLVSYEQYF
TRBJ1-1 . TRBV5-1 . TGCGCCAGCAGTCCACAGGGTTCGAACACTGAAGCTTTCTTT CASSPQGSNTEAFF
TRBJ2-5 TRBD2 TRBV9 . TGTGCCAGCAGCGTAGCCGGGACTAGCGGGGGTTTAGGACAAGAGACCCAGTACTTC CASSVAGTSGGLGQETQYF
TRBJ1-1 . TRBV14 . TGTGCCAGCAGCCAAGGTTGGGTGACAGACGAAGCTTTCTTT CASSQGWVTDEAFF
TRBJ1-3 . TRBV11-2 . TGTGCCAGCAGCTTAGAAGGAGGCGGCTCTGGAAACACCATATATTTT CASSLEGGGSGNTIYF
TRBJ2-3 . TRBV7-9 . TGTGCCAGCAGCCCCGGACTAGATACGCAGTATTTT CASSPGLDTQYF
TRBJ2-7 TRBD1 TRBV5-1 . TGCGCCAGCAGCTTTGGGACAGACTACGAGCAGTACTTC CASSFGTDYEQYF
TRBJ2-5 TRBD2 TRBV28 . TGTGCCAGCAGCCCATGGACTAGCGGTCAAGAGACCCAGTACTTC CASSPWTSGQETQYF
TRBJ1-1 . TRBV7-2 . TGTGCCAGCATCTCGCTTGGGCCAGAATGGGAAGCTTTCTTT CASISLGPEWEAFF
TRBJ2-1 TRBD2 TRBV7-2 . TGTGCCAGCAGCTTAACAGCGGGAGTCTACAATGAGCAGTTCTTC CASSLTAGVYNEQFF
TRBJ2-3 . TRBV7-2 . TGTGCCAGCAGGTCCGGGCCCGGGGGGCAGTATTTT CASRSGPGGQYF
TRBJ2-6 . TRBV9 . TGTGCCAGCAGCCATGACAGGTCTGGGGCCAACGTCCTGACTTTC CASSHDRSGANVLTF
TRBJ2-7 TRBD1 TRBV29-1 once TGCAGCGTTGGACGGGACAGTCCCACCGAGCAGTACTTC CSVGRDSPTEQYF
TRBJ2-7 . TRBV7-2 . TGTGCCAGCAGCTCTTATGGGGGGAGCTCCTACGAGCAGTACTTC CASSSYGGSSYEQYF
TRBJ1-3 TRBD1 TRBV19 . TGTGCCAGTAGTCCGACAGGGGGAAACACCATATATTTT CASSPTGGNTIYF
TRBJ2-7 TRBD2 TRBV5-1 . TGCGCCAGCAGCTTTGGGACTAGCATCCCCTACGAGCAGTACTTC CASSFGTSIPYEQYF
TRBJ2-7 . TRBV5-5 once TGTGCCAGCAGCCGGGACTTCGGCTACGAGCAGTACTTC CASSRDFGYEQYF
TRBJ1-2 . TRBV5-6 . TGTGCCAGCAGCTTAGACGGCAGGGATTATGTTGGCTACACCTTC CASSLDGRDYVGYTF
TRBJ2-7 TRBD1 TRBV5-6 . TGTGCCAGCAGCTTGGTAGGGGGCGCGGGCTACGAGCAGTACTTC CASSLVGGAGYEQYF
TRBJ1-4 . TRBV7-2 . TGTGCCAGCAGCTTAGCGCACGGGGAAAAACTGTTTTTT CASSLAHGEKLFF
TRBJ1-2 TRBD1 TRBV28 . TGTGCCAGCACGGGACAGACGGATGGCTACACCTTC CASTGQTDGYTF
TRBJ1-5 . TRBV10-3 . TGTGCCATCGGGGGGGCGAGCAATCAGCCCCAGCATTTT CAIGGASNQPQHF
TRBJ2-7 TRBD1 TRBV6-6 once TGTGCCAGCAGCTCCGGGACAGGGCGCTACGAGCAGTACTTC CASSSGTGRYEQYF
TRBJ1-1 . TRBV5-1 . TGCGCCAGCGTCGGGGTCATGAACACTGAAGCTTTCTTT CASVGVMNTEAFF
TRBJ1-5 . TRBV27 . TGTGCCAGCAGACTACTCGTCCCATATAGCAATCAGCCCCAGCATTTT CASRLLVPYSNQPQHF
TRBJ2-1 TRBD2 TRBV11-2 few TGTGCCAGCAGCTTAGCGGGGGGGAATGAGCAGTTCTTC CASSLAGGNEQFF
TRBJ2-1 TRBD1 TRBV10-3 . TGTGCCATCAGCGGACAGGGGATGGTAAATGAGCAGTTCTTC CAISGQGMVNEQFF